One sample yielded the 15 T cell receptor beta chains listed below, sequenced in a study of monozygotic twins with inflammatory bowel disease. From its re-call of the 5' RACE reads, TCRdb lists each CDR3 protein once, without DNA. Its table records about 300,000 distinct CDR3 sequences. Sequencing was carried out using blood. These receptors all come from a human donor with ulcerative colitis or Crohn's disease, or a healthy co-twin of an affected twin (not recorded which).

This chain links TRBV7-8 with TRBJ2-7; no DNA is available, so the TRBD1 call from TCRdb remains unchecked. This CDR3 spans 15 amino acids. Germline lookup yields CDR1 SGHVS and CDR2 FQNEAQ. The CDR3 sequence: CASSFEGVSSYEQYF.

The chain links TRBV28 to TRBJ2-3; TCRdb proposes TRBD1, but this gene call is untestable without DNA. The CDR3 is 16 residues long. Germline V gene data show CDR1 as MDHEN and CDR2 as SYDVKM. CDR3 region: CASSFSSRGRTDTQYF.

V and J are TRBV9 and TRBJ1-2; TCRdb's assignment of TRBD1 cannot be checked, as there is no DNA. In germline, CDR1 is SGDLS, CDR2 YYNGEE. The CDR3 has 11 amino acids. CDR3 sequence: CASSANDRATF.

The rearrangement links TRBV4-3 to TRBJ2-3. Germline assignment: CDR1 LGHNA and CDR2 YSLEER. CDR3 length: 13 residues. The CDR3 protein is CASSQRSTDTQYF.

This sequence joins TRBV7-2 and TRBJ2-5; with no DNA, the TCRdb D assignment of TRBD1 cannot be verified. The CDR3 is 15 amino acids. CDR1 is SGHTA and CDR2 is FQGNSA in the germline V gene. The CDR3 protein is CASSPRTVLQETQYF.

The chain links TRBV5-1 to TRBJ2-1. Germline V gene lookup returns CDR1 SGHRS and CDR2 YFSETQ. This CDR3 is built from 15 residues. This chain's CDR3 is CASSLLQGPYNEQFF. Drawing the rest from reference TRBV5-1 and TRBJ2-1, the complete variable domain is KAGVTQTPRYLIKTRGQQVTLSCSPISGHRSVSWYQQTPGQGLQFLFEYFSETQRNKGNFPGRFSGRQFSNSRSEMNVSTLELGDSALYLCASSLLQGPYNEQFFGPGTRLTVL.

V usage is TRBV14 and J usage is TRBJ2-1; TCRdb selects TRBD2, and the lack of DNA leaves this call unchecked. CDR1 and CDR2 (germline): SGHDN, FVKESK. CDR3 length equals 16 residues. The CDR3 here is CASSRLTSRIYNEQFF.

The rearrangement links TRBV28 to TRBJ2-7. The germline gives CDR1 MDHEN, CDR2 SYDVKM. This CDR3 has 12 amino acids. The CDR3 region is CASSLSQREQYF.

The rearrangement uses TRBV15 and TRBJ2-1. The CDR3 is made up of 13 amino acids. Germline values: CDR1 LNHNV, CDR2 YYDKDF (reference sequence). The CDR3 sequence is CATSRVYSDEQFF.

The chain joins TRBV6-5 to TRBJ1-4; without DNA, the TCRdb call of TRBD1 cannot be checked. The CDR3 contains 15 residues. Germline V lookup: CDR1 MNHEY, CDR2 SVGAGI. Here the CDR3 reads CASSFRGLSNEKLFF.

This chain links TRBV7-9 with TRBJ2-1. The CDR3 contains 11 residues. Germline assignment: CDR1 SEHNR and CDR2 FQNEAQ (reference sequence). The CDR3 is CASNVNNEQFF.

V and J are TRBV9 and TRBJ2-1; no DNA is available, so the TRBD2 call from TCRdb remains unchecked. In germline, CDR1 is SGDLS, CDR2 YYNGEE. This CDR3 spans 15 amino acids. This chain's CDR3 is CASRQGLAEYNEQFF.

CDR3 loop: CASSESGGSGKNIQYF. The chain links TRBV6-1 to TRBJ2-4; TCRdb outputs TRBD2, but without DNA this stays unchecked. Germline-derived CDR1 and CDR2 are MNHNS and SASEGT. CDR3 length: 16 residues.

The chain couples TRBV14 to TRBJ2-7; checking the TCRdb D call of TRBD2 is not possible without DNA. This CDR3 has 17 residues. Germline loops: CDR1 SGHDN, CDR2 FVKESK. CDR3 loop: CASSQDGGLAGGNEQYF.

This rearrangement joins TRBV28 to TRBJ2-5; TCRdb names TRBD1, which stays unverified in the absence of DNA. The length of the CDR3 is 14 residues. CDR1 is MDHEN, CDR2 SYDVKM, per germline. The CDR3: CASRLPGTPTTQYF.